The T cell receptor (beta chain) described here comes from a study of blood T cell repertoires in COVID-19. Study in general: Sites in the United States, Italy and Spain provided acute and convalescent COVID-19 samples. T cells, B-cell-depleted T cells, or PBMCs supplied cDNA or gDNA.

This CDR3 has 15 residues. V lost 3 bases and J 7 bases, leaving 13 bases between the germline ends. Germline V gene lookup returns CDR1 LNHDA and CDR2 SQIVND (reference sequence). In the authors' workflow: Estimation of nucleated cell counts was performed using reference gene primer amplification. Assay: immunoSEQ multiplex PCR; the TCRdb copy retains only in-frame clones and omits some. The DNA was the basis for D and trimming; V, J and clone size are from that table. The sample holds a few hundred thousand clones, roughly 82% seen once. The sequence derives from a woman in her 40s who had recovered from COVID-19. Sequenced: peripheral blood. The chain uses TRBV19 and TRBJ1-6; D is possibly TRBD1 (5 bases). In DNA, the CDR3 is TGTGCCAGTAGTATGCAGCCAGGGAGGAATTCACCCCTCCACTTT. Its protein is CASSMQPGRNSPLHF. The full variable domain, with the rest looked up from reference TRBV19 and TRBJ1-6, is DGGITQSPKYLFRKEGQNVTLSCEQNLNHDAMYWYRQDPGQGLRLIYYSQIVNDFQKGDIAEGYSVSREKKESFPLTVTSAQKNPTAFYLCASSMQPGRNSPLHFGNGTRLTVT.